The TCR beta chain under discussion was sequenced for a study of shared clonotypes between healthy human individuals. Donors comprised healthy HIV-negative adults lacking recent acute infections or vaccinations. The assay used deep level. Several immunoSEQ plates received, in even portions, the genomic DNA of each subset. Original processing notes: ImmunoSEQ output held junction-only sequences without quality scores, so filtering differed. Sequencing used immunoSEQ multiplex PCR; TCRdb keeps in-frame clones, though not all of them. V and J calls and clone size are given by that table; D and trimming were obtained from the DNA. The sample carries 2 million to 2.5 million clones, 95% recorded once. In germline, CDR1 is SGHRS, CDR2 YFSETQ. Trimming cost V 4 bases and J 10 bases, with 13 bases left between them. CDR3 length: 12 residues.

This chain joins TRBV5-1 and TRBJ2-3, with a tentative D call TRBD2 (6 bases). This receptor was obtained from a man between 18 and 35 years old in good health. What was sequenced was naive CD4+ T cells sorted from blood. Subset in this sample: CD45RA+ positively selected. CDR3 sequence: CASSTDYYAQYF. In DNA form, the CDR3 reads TGCGCCAGCAGCACGGACTATTATGCGCAGTATTTT.